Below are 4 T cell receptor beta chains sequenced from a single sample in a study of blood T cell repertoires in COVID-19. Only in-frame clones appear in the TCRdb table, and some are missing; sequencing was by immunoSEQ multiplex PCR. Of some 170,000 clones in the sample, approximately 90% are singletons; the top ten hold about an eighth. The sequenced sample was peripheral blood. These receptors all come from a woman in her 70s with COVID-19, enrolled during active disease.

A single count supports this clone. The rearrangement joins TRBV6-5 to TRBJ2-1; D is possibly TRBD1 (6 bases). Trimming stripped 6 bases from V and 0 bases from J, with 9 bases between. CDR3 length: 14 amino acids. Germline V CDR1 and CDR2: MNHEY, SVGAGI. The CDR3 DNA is TGTGCCAGCAGCACAGGGTCCTCCTACAATGAGCAGTTCTTC. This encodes CASSTGSSYNEQFF.

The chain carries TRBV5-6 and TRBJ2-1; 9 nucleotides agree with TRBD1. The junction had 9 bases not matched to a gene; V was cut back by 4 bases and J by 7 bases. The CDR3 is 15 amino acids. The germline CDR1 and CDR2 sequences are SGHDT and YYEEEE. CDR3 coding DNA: TGTGCCAGCAGCCCCCTGGGACAGGGTATTAATGAGCAGTTCTTC. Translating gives CASSPLGQGINEQFF.

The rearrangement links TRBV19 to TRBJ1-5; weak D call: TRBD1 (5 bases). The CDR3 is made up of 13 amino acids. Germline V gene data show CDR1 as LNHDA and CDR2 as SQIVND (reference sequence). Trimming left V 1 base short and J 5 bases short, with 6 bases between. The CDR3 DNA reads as TGTGCCAGTAGTATAGGGGGCGATCAGCCCCAGCATTTT. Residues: CASSIGGDQPQHF.

CDR3 in amino acids: CASRIRDTSGEKLFF. As DNA, the CDR3 is TGTGCCAGTAGGATACGCGACACTAGCGGCGAAAAACTGTTTTTT. The gene calls are TRBV19 and TRBJ1-4; D is unresolved. The CDR3 runs to 15 residues. The germline V gene encodes CDR1 LNHDA and CDR2 SQIVND (reference sequence). V lost 6 bases and J 8 bases, leaving 19 bases between the germline ends.